These 6 T cell receptor beta chains came from one sample sequenced in a study of OX40 agonist ivuxolimab in advanced cancers. The assay was immunoSEQ multiplex PCR, and TCRdb's table has in-frame clones only and misses some. The sample records approximately 20,000 clones, approximately 77% being singletons. This specimen was CD4+ or CD8+ T cells sorted from blood, taken in a trial of the OX40 agonist ivuxolimab. These receptors came from an adult with an advanced solid tumor such as melanoma, head and neck, liver or kidney cancer.

The chain is built from TRBV28 and TRBJ2-7; no firm D call. The germline V gene encodes CDR1 MDHEN and CDR2 SYDVKM. The V end was cut by 8 bases, the J end by 3 bases, with 5 bases between. This CDR3 comprises 10 residues. This chain's CDR3 is CASADYEQYF. CDR3 in DNA: TGTGCCAGCGCCGACTACGAGCAGTACTTC. Full variable domain (missing parts from reference TRBV28 and TRBJ2-7): DVKVTQSSRYLVKRTGEKVFLECVQDMDHENMFWYRQDPGLGLRLIYFSYDVKMKEKGDIPEGYSVSREKKERFSLILESASTNQTSMYLCASADYEQYFGPGTRLTVT.

The J gene is TRBJ1-3, the V gene TRBV5-4; 7 bases agree with TRBD1. Germline V gene sequence: CDR1 SGHNT, CDR2 YYREEE (reference sequence). The CDR3 covers 13 residues. V was pared by 6 bases and J by 3 bases, with 3 bases of the junction left unmatched. CDR3 bases: TGTGCCAGCAAAGCAGGGGGTGGAAACACCATATATTTT. This translates into CASKAGGGNTIYF.

This chain joins TRBV25-1 and TRBJ1-6; maybe TRBD1 (6 bases). Trimming cost V 4 bases and J 6 bases, with 7 bases left between them. This CDR3 comprises 13 residues. Germline assignment: CDR1 MGHDK and CDR2 SYGVNS. CDR3 nucleotide sequence: TGTGCCAGCAGTGTAGGGGGTAATTCACCCCTCCACTTT. This encodes CASSVGGNSPLHF.

This clone has only one observation. This CDR3 is CASSVSGELFF. The DNA of the CDR3 is TGTGCCAGCAGCGTATCCGGGGAGCTGTTTTTT. The J gene is TRBJ2-2, the V gene TRBV9; D call uncertain. The CDR3 is made up of 11 amino acids. V was trimmed by 1 base and J by 6 bases, leaving 1 base between them. Germline V gives CDR1 SGDLS, CDR2 YYNGEE.

The chain recombines TRBV19 with TRBJ2-3, with TRBD1 matching 11 bases. Trimming cost V 0 bases and J 4 bases; bases outside gene matches: 3. The CDR3 runs to 16 residues. Germline CDR1 reads LNHDA; CDR2 reads SQIVND (reference sequence). CDR3 bases: TGTGCCAGTAGTATAGACGGGACAGGGGGAGCAGATACGCAGTATTTT. Amino acids: CASSIDGTGGADTQYF. Using reference TRBV19 and TRBJ2-3 for the parts outside the CDR3, the full variable domain is DGGITQSPKYLFRKEGQNVTLSCEQNLNHDAMYWYRQDPGQGLRLIYYSQIVNDFQKGDIAEGYSVSREKKESFPLTVTSAQKNPTAFYLCASSIDGTGGADTQYFGPGTRLTVL.

The chain links TRBV7-2 to TRBJ1-5; unclear D gene. Looked up from germline, CDR1 is SGHTA and CDR2 is FQGNSA. V was pared by 5 bases and J by 0 bases, with 8 bases between. The CDR3 totals 14 residues. The CDR3 here is CASSPLFSNQPQHF. The CDR3 region has the DNA TGTGCCAGCAGCCCTCTATTTAGCAATCAGCCCCAGCATTTT.